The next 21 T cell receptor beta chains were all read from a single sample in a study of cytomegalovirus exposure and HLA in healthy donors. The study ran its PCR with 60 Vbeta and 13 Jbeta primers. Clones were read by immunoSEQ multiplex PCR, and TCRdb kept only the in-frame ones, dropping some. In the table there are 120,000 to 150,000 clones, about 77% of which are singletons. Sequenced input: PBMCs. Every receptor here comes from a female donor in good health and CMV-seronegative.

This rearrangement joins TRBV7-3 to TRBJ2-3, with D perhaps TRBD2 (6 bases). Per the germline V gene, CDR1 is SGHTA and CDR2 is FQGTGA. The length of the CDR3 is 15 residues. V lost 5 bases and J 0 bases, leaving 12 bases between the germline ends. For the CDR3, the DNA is TGTGCCAGCAGCGCGGGGCAGCCTAGCACAGATACGCAGTATTTT. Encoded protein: CASSAGQPSTDTQYF.

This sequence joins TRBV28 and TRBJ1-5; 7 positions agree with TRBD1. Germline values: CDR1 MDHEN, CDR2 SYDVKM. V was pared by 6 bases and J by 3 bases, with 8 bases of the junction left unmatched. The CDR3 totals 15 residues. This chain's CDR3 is CASRKGQLSNQPQHF. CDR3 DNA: TGTGCCAGCAGAAAGGGACAGCTATCCAATCAGCCCCAGCATTTT.

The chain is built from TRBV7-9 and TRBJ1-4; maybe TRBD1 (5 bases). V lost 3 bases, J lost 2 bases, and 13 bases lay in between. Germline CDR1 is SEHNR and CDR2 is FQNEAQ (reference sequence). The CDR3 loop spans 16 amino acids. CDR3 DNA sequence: TGTGCCAGCAGCTTGTGGGCGACAGTGACTAATGAAAAACTGTTTTTT. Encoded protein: CASSLWATVTNEKLFF.

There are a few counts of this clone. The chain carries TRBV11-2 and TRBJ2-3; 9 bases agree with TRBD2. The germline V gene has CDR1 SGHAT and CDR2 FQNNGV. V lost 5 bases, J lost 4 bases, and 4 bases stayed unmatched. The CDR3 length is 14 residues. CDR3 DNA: TGTGCCAGCAGCGGGACTAGCCCTGCAGATACGCAGTATTTT. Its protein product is CASSGTSPADTQYF.

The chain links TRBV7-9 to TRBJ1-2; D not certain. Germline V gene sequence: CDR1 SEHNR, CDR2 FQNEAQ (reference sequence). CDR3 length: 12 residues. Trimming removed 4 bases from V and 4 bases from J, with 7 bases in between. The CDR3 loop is CASSSGSYGYTF. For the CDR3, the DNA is TGTGCCAGCAGCTCGGGTAGCTATGGCTACACCTTC.

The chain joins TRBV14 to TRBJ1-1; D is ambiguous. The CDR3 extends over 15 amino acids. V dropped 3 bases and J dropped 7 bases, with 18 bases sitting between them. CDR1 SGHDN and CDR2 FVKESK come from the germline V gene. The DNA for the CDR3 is TGTGCCAGCAGCCATCCTGGACGGTCGGGATTTGAAGCTTTCTTT. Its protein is CASSHPGRSGFEAFF.

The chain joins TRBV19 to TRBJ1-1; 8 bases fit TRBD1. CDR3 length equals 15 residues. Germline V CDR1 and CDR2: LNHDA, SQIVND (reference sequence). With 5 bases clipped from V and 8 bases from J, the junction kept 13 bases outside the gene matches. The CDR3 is CASSSNTGTGFEAFF. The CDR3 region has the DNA TGTGCCAGTAGTTCAAACACCGGGACAGGTTTCGAAGCTTTCTTT. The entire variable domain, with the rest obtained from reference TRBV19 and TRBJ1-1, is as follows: DGGITQSPKYLFRKEGQNVTLSCEQNLNHDAMYWYRQDPGQGLRLIYYSQIVNDFQKGDIAEGYSVSREKKESFPLTVTSAQKNPTAFYLCASSSNTGTGFEAFFGQGTRLTVV.

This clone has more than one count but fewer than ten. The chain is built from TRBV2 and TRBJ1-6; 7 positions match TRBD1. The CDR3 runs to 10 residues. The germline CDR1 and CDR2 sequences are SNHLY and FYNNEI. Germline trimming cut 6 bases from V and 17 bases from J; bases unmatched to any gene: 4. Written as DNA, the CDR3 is TGTGCCAGCAGAGAGGACAGGTTCCACTTT. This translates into CASREDRFHF.

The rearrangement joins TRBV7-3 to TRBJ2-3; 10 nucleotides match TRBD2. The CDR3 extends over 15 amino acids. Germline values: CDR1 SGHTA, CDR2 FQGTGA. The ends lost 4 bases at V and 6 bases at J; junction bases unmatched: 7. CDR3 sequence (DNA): TGTGCCAGCAGCTCAAGCGGGGGGGCCTCCGATACGCAGTATTTT. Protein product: CASSSSGGASDTQYF.

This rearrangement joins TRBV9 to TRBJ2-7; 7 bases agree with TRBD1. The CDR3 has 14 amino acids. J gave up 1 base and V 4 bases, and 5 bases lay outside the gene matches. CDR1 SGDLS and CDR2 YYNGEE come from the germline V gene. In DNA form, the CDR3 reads TGTGCCAGCAGCAGGGGGCCTGGGTCCTACGAGCAGTACTTC. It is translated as CASSRGPGSYEQYF.

The CDR3 loop is CASSYFKGGGSGELFF. As DNA, the CDR3 is TGTGCCAGCAGTTATTTCAAGGGGGGGGGCTCCGGTGAACTGTTTTTT. This sequence joins TRBV6-5 and TRBJ2-2, with a possible D match to TRBD2 (7 bases). This CDR3 spans 16 amino acids. V lost 3 bases and J 14 bases, leaving 25 bases between the germline ends. Germline CDR1 and CDR2: MNHEY and SVGAGI.

CDR3 DNA sequence: TGTGCCAGCAGTTTGGACAGATTTTATGGCTACACCTTC. This gives the protein CASSLDRFYGYTF. The chain combines TRBV28 with TRBJ1-2; D is possibly TRBD1 (6 bases). Trimming pared 3 bases from V and 5 bases from J, leaving 10 bases between. This CDR3 has 13 residues. Germline V lookup: CDR1 MDHEN, CDR2 SYDVKM.

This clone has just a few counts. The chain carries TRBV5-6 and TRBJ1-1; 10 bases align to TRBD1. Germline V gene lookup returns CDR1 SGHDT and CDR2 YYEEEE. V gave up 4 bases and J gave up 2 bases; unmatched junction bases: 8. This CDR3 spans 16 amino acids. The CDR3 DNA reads TGTGCCAGCAGCCTTGGTTGGGACAGGGGTAACACTGAAGCTTTCTTT. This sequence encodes CASSLGWDRGNTEAFF.

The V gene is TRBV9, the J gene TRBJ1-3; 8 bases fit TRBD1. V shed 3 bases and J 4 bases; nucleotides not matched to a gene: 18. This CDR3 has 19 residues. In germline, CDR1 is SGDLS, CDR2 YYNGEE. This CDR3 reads CASSARYMQGASEGNTIYF. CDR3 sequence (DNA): TGTGCCAGCAGCGCCAGGTACATGCAGGGGGCTTCTGAAGGAAACACCATATATTTT.

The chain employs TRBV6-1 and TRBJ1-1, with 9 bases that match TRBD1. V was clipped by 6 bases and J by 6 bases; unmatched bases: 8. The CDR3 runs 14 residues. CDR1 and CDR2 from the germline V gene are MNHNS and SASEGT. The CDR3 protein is CASRGTGLSAEAFF. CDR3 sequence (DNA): TGTGCCAGCAGAGGGACAGGGCTCTCCGCTGAAGCTTTCTTT.

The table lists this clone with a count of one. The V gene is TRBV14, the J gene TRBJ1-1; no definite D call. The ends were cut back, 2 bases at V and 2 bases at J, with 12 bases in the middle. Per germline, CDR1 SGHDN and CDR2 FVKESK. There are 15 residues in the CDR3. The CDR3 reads CASSQFRQRNTEAFF. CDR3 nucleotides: TGTGCCAGCAGCCAATTTCGTCAGCGAAACACTGAAGCTTTCTTT.

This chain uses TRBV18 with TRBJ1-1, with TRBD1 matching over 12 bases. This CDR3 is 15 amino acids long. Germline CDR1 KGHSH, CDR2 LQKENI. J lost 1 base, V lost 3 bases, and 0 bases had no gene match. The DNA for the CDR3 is TGTGCCAGCTCACCGGGACAGGGGGCGAACACTGAAGCTTTCTTT. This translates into CASSPGQGANTEAFF. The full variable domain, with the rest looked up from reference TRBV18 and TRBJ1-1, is NAGVMQNPRHLVRRRGQEARLRCSPMKGHSHVYWYRQLPEEGLKFMVYLQKENIIDESGMPKERFSAEFPKEGPSILRIQQVVRGDSAAYFCASSPGQGANTEAFFGQGTRLTVV.

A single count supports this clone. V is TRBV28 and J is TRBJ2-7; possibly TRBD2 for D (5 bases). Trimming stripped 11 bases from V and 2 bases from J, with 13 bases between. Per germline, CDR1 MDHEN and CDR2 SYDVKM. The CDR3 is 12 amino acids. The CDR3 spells CAVERPAYEQYF. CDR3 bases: TGTGCCGTGGAGCGGCCAGCCTACGAGCAGTACTTC.

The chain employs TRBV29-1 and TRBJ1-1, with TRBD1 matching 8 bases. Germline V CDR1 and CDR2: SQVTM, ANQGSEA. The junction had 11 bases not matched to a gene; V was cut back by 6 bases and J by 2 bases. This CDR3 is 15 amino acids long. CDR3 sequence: CSVVLRDRSNTEAFF. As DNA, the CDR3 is TGCAGCGTAGTGCTCCGGGACAGGTCCAACACTGAAGCTTTCTTT.

Here the CDR3 reads CASSSPRGGHYGYTF. The CDR3 region has the DNA TGTGCCAGCAGTTCGCCCCGGGGTGGGCACTATGGCTACACCTTC. V and J are TRBV6-5 and TRBJ1-2; the D is unclear. Trimming removed 4 bases from V and 3 bases from J, with 15 bases in between. The germline gives CDR1 MNHEY, CDR2 SVGAGI. This CDR3 region has 15 residues.

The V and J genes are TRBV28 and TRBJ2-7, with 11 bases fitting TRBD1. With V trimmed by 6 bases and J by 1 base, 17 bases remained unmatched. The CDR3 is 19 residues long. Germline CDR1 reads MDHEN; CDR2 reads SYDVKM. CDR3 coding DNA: TGTGCCAGCAGAGCAGGACAGGGGGCCTGGCTAGATAAGTCCTACGAGCAGTACTTC. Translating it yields CASRAGQGAWLDKSYEQYF.